This T cell receptor (beta chain) emerged from a study of blood T cells in healthy people across ages. Study-wide results and caveats: Researchers deemed the diversity estimates from one million T cells underestimates.

A second PCR of about 7 to 12 cycles used a sample-barcoded 5' primer and a J-beta primer mix. Each cDNA molecule, via a template-switch adaptor with 12 random nucleotides, was tagged. TCRdb re-called the 5' RACE reads with MiXCR, one entry per CDR3 protein. The table lists roughly 700,000 distinct CDR3 sequences, approximately 31% of them singletons. As for this clonotype: Its specificity is not known.

V was clipped by 8 bases and J by 11 bases, with 19 bases between them. The CDR3 loop spans 13 amino acids. The TCR was taken from a woman aged 80 or over in good health. V is TRBV12-3 or TRBV12-4 and J is TRBJ2-4; no clear D. Sequences were obtained from blood. The chain's CDR3 is CASRPDSTAVQYF. The CDR3 DNA reads TGTGCCAGCCGCCCAGACTCCACGGCAGTTCAGTACTTC.